The 17 T cell receptor beta chains presented below share a single source sample, sequenced in a study of blood T cell repertoires in COVID-19. Assay: immunoSEQ multiplex PCR; the TCRdb copy retains only in-frame clones and omits some. Here the sample spans under 350,000 clones, around 88% being singletons. Sequencing used peripheral blood. Every receptor here comes from a man aged 35 to 55 with acute or convalescent COVID-19.

The chain is built from TRBV6-5 and TRBJ2-5; 10 positions agree with TRBD1. Germline lookup yields CDR1 MNHEY and CDR2 SVGAGI. V was pared by 7 bases and J by 6 bases, with 8 bases of the junction left unmatched. This CDR3 is built from 14 residues. This CDR3 reads CASTTPGQGKTQYF. The CDR3 coding sequence is TGTGCCAGCACCACACCGGGACAGGGGAAGACCCAGTACTTC.

This clone was detected only once. The genes are TRBV2 and TRBJ2-7; 9 bases line up with TRBD1. This CDR3 comprises 13 residues. Germline CDR1 SNHLY, CDR2 FYNNEI. J gave up 3 bases and V 5 bases, and 2 bases lay outside the gene matches. CDR3 sequence: CASSRTGVYEQYF. Here the CDR3 DNA reads TGTGCCAGCAGTCGGACAGGGGTCTACGAGCAGTACTTC.

This clone was detected only once. The chain combines TRBV25-1 with TRBJ1-2, with D hard to call. Germline CDR1 reads MGHDK; CDR2 reads SYGVNS. Trimming stripped 1 base from V and 7 bases from J, with 16 bases between. The CDR3 has 15 residues. The chain's CDR3 is CASSESLGPIPGYTF. The CDR3 bases are TGTGCCAGCAGTGAATCTTTGGGCCCAATTCCTGGCTACACCTTC.

This chain connects TRBV2 to TRBJ1-3; a weak D match, TRBD1 (5 bases). CDR1 and CDR2 from the germline V gene are SNHLY and FYNNEI. Trimming removed 3 bases from V and 1 base from J, with 7 bases in between. CDR3 length equals 14 residues. In DNA form, the CDR3 reads TGTGCCAGCAGTGAGGAGGGGTCTGGAAACACCATATATTTT. Its translation is CASSEEGSGNTIYF.

The rearrangement joins TRBV6-5 to TRBJ1-5; 8 nucleotides agree with TRBD1. The V and J ends lost 6 bases and 7 bases, in that order; junction bases with no gene match: 8. The germline V gene has CDR1 MNHEY and CDR2 SVGAGI. The CDR3 contains 14 residues. DNA for the CDR3: TGTGCCAGCAGCCGACCCGACAGGGGACAGCCCCAGCATTTT. Translated, it gives CASSRPDRGQPQHF.

The chain's CDR3 is CASSLSSLLGNTIYF. CDR3 nucleotide sequence: TGTGCCAGTAGTCTTTCGTCCCTCCTCGGAAACACCATATATTTT. V is TRBV19 and J is TRBJ1-3; D uncertain. Trimming pared 5 bases from V and 4 bases from J, leaving 15 bases between. The CDR3 spans 15 residues. CDR1 and CDR2 (germline): LNHDA, SQIVND (reference sequence). The whole variable domain, filled in from reference TRBV19 and TRBJ1-3, reads DGGITQSPKYLFRKEGQNVTLSCEQNLNHDAMYWYRQDPGQGLRLIYYSQIVNDFQKGDIAEGYSVSREKKESFPLTVTSAQKNPTAFYLCASSLSSLLGNTIYFGEGSWLTVV.

This chain links TRBV27 with TRBJ1-1, with D maybe TRBD1 (5 bases). The CDR3 runs 12 residues. The germline V gene has CDR1 MNHEY and CDR2 SMNVEV (reference sequence). Trimming took off 11 bases at V and 2 bases at J, with 12 bases between the two ends. CDR3 coding DNA: TGTGCCTCGGGGGGATTAAACACTGAAGCTTTCTTT. Translation: CASGGLNTEAFF.

V gene TRBV12-3 or TRBV12-4 combines with J gene TRBJ2-7; TRBD2 is a possible D gene (5 bases). The length of the CDR3 is 12 residues. Trimming took 3 bases from V and 7 from J, leaving 10 bases between them. The CDR3 region is CASSFPRGEQYF. The CDR3 nucleotides read TGTGCCAGCAGTTTCCCTCGGGGAGAGCAGTACTTC.

The chain carries TRBV6-5 and TRBJ2-7, with D maybe TRBD1 (6 bases). The germline V gene encodes CDR1 MNHEY and CDR2 SVGAGI. V was pared by 4 bases and J by 7 bases, with 11 bases between. CDR3 length: 12 residues. CDR3 sequence: CASSLQGEEQYF. The CDR3 DNA follows: TGTGCCAGCAGTTTACAGGGTGAGGAGCAGTACTTC.

The V gene is TRBV6-6, the J gene TRBJ1-5; a weak D match, TRBD1 (5 bases). CDR3 length: 15 residues. The germline V gene encodes CDR1 MNHNY and CDR2 SVGAGI (reference sequence). V gave up 6 bases and J gave up 3 bases, with 15 bases separating them. The CDR3 region is CASSGGGGVNQPQHF. CDR3 in DNA: TGTGCCAGCAGCGGGGGGGGAGGTGTCAATCAGCCCCAGCATTTT.

Points on this clone: This sample includes further DNA sequences coding for the same CDR3. V is TRBV5-1 and J is TRBJ1-1, with TRBD1 identical over 8 bases. After removal of 0 bases from V and 4 bases from J, the junction contained 5 bases not matched to a gene. Per germline, CDR1 SGHRS and CDR2 YFSETQ. The CDR3 totals 15 residues. CDR3 sequence reads: CASSLVGQGATEAFF. The CDR3 nucleotides are TGCGCCAGCAGCTTGGTGGGGCAGGGGGCCACTGAAGCTTTCTTT.

This clone was seen a single time. The chain links TRBV5-5 to TRBJ1-1, with D possibly being TRBD1 (5 bases). From germline, CDR1 is SGHKS and CDR2 YYEKEE (reference sequence). This CDR3 has 14 residues. Trimming took off 4 bases at V and 0 bases at J, with 10 bases between the two ends. CDR3 DNA: TGTGCCAGCAGCCCTCGGGGGATGAACACTGAAGCTTTCTTT. Amino acid sequence: CASSPRGMNTEAFF.

J is TRBJ1-4 and V is TRBV10-3, with D maybe TRBD1 (6 bases). The germline V gene encodes CDR1 ENHRY and CDR2 SYGVKD. Trimming removed 0 bases from V and 4 bases from J, with 12 bases in between. The CDR3 has 16 residues. CDR3 sequence reads: CAISESGGHLNEKLFF. The DNA of the CDR3 is TGTGCCATCAGTGAGTCTGGGGGACACCTTAATGAAAAACTGTTTTTT.

Written as DNA, the CDR3 is TGTGCCAGCAGCCAAGGGTCGGCAGCGAATCAGCCCCAGCATTTT. This encodes CASSQGSAANQPQHF. V is TRBV14 and J is TRBJ1-5; D uncertain. CDR3 length equals 15 residues. Germline V lookup: CDR1 SGHDN, CDR2 FVKESK. Trimming removed 1 base at V and 4 bases at J, with 11 bases between. The full variable domain, its missing parts supplied by reference TRBV14 and TRBJ1-5, is EAGVTQFPSHSVIEKGQTVTLRCDPISGHDNLYWYRRVMGKEIKFLLHFVKESKQDESGMPNNRFLAERTGGTYSTLKVQPAELEDSGVYFCASSQGSAANQPQHFGDGTRLSIL.

The rearrangement joins TRBV9 to TRBJ2-7, with 7 bases aligning to TRBD2. V gave up 8 bases and J gave up 5 bases; unmatched junction bases: 13. The CDR3 is made up of 14 amino acids. Looked up from germline, CDR1 is SGDLS and CDR2 is YYNGEE. The CDR3 protein is CARFLGGDYHEQYF. DNA for the CDR3: TGTGCCAGATTCTTAGGAGGGGACTACCACGAGCAGTACTTC.

The table lists this clone with a few counts. The V gene is TRBV7-8, the J gene TRBJ2-1; D is unclear. Germline CDR1 is SGHVS and CDR2 is FQNEAQ. Trimming pared 4 bases from V and 5 bases from J, leaving 12 bases between. This CDR3 contains 14 residues. The CDR3, as DNA: TGTGCCAGCAGCTCCATCAGACTCGACAATGAGCAGTTCTTC. Amino acids: CASSSIRLDNEQFF.

This clone was counted a single time. The gene calls are TRBV3-1 (or the pseudogene TRBV3-2) and TRBJ2-3; 15 bases map to TRBD2. The CDR3 sequence is 16 residues long. V lost 4 bases, J lost 5 bases, and 4 bases stayed unmatched. Germline assignment: CDR1 LGHDT and CDR2 YNNKEL (reference sequence). For the CDR3, the DNA is TGTGCCAGCAGCCCACCGGGACTAGCGGGGGGAGATACGCAGTATTTT. The encoded protein is CASSPPGLAGGDTQYF.